This T cell receptor beta chain was found in a study of cytomegalovirus exposure and HLA in healthy donors. Study conclusions and caveats: Earlier results showed most TCR beta V segments being productive about 90% or about 30% of the time.

V was cut by 0 bases and J by 8 bases, with 19 bases left in between. The CDR3 extends over 16 amino acids. Germline CDR1 is LGHNA and CDR2 is YNFKEQ. The PCR employed 60 Vbeta primers together with 13 Jbeta primers. The repertoire was sequenced with immunoSEQ multiplex PCR; TCRdb's copy has only in-frame clones and lacks some. This table has more than 150,000 clones, about 77% appearing once. Details on this clone: What it binds is unknown.

The chain combines TRBV4-2 with TRBJ1-2; D is perhaps TRBD1 (5 bases). The TCR was taken from a woman in her 30s in good health and CMV-seropositive. Sequenced material: PBMCs. DNA of the CDR3: TGTGCCAGCAGCCAAGACCTGCCTTGGGGGGTACGAGGCTACACCTTC. Residues: CASSQDLPWGVRGYTF.